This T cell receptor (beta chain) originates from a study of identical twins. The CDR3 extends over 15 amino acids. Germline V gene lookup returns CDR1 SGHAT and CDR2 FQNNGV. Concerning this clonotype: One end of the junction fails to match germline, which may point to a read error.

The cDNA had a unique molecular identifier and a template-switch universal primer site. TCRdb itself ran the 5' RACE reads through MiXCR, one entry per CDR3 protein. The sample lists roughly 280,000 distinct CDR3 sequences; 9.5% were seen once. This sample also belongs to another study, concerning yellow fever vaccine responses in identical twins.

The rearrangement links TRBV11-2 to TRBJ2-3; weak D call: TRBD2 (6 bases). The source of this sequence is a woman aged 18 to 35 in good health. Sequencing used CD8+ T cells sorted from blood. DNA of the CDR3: TGTGCCAGCAGCCTAGAGGGACTCACCACAGATACGCAGTATTTT. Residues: CASSLEGLTTDTQYF.